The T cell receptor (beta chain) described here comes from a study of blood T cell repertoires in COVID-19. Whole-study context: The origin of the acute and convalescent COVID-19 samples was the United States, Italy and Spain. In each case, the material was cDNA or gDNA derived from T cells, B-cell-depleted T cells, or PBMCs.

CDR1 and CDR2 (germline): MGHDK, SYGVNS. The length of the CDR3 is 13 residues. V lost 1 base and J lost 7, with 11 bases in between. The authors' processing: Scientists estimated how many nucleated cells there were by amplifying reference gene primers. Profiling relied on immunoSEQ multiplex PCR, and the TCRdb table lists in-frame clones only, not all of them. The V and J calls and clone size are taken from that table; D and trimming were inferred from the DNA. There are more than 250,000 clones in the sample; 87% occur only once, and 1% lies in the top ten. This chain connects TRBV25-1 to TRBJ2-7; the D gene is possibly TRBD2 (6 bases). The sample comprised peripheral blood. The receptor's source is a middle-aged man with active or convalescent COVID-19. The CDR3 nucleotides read TGTGCCAGCAGTGAATTTGGCGGAGGGGAGCAGTACTTC. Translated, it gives CASSEFGGGEQYF.